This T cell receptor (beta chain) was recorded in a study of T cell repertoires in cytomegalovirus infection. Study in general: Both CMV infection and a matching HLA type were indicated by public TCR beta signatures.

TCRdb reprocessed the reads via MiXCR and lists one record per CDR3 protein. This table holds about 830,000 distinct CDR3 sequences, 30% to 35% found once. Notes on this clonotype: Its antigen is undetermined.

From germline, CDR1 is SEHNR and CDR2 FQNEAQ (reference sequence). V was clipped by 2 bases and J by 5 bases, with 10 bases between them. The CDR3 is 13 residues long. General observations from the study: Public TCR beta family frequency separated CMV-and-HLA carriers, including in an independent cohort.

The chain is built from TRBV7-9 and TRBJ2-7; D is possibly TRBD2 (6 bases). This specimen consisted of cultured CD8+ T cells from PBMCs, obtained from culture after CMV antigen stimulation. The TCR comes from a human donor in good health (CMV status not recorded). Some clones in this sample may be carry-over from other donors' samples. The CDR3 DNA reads TGTGCCAGCAGCTTAACTAGCACCCACGAGCAGTACTTC. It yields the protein CASSLTSTHEQYF.